The T cell receptor (beta chain) described here comes from a study of T cell responses to AZD1222 COVID-19 vaccine. Study-level points and caveats: CD4 TCRs linked to vaccination spanned spike, dominating at 160-218 and 743-854. As reported, nearly half of all spike-specific TCRs target variant regions that are unmutated. Donors, mostly white British, included more females; clonal diversity was possibly underestimated. There were repertoire samples only from the period after the peak T cell response.

This clone has a single count. Antigen: not known. Some clones are missing from TCRdb's copy, which holds only in-frame ones; the method was immunoSEQ multiplex PCR. The table includes about 140,000 clones, roughly nine tenths detected once. The ends were cut back, 7 bases at V and 5 bases at J, with 11 bases in the middle. This CDR3 comprises 13 residues. Looked up from germline, CDR1 is MNHEY and CDR2 is SMNVEV (reference sequence). The chain links TRBV27 to TRBJ1-4, with D possibly TRBD1 on 6 matching bases. This sequence originates from an adult who received the MenACWY meningococcal vaccine as a control. The material was peripheral blood, obtained 28 days after the second dose of the MenACWY control vaccine. The CDR3 DNA sequence: TGTGCCAGCACCTCACAGGGAAATGAAAAACTGTTTTTT. Protein product: CASTSQGNEKLFF.